The T cell receptor beta chain described here comes from a study of CD8+CD57+ T cells in acquired aplastic anemia. The overall study: Average DNA yield from sorted CD4+ and CD8+ cells was approximately 3 ug.

The authors sequenced patients whose flow cytometry had shown CD8+CD57+ cell expansion. It was genomic DNA that served as the template for profiling TCR beta VDJ and CDR3. TCRdb passed the reads through MiXCR, listing each CDR3 protein once. The table records about 240,000 distinct CDR3 sequences, about 44% of them present only once. In the case of this clonotype: Its antigen is unknown.

Whole-study findings and limits: Common to patients and controls were 25 to 30 CD8+ CDR3 sequences.

CDR3 length equals 15 residues. Germline V gene lookup returns CDR1 MGHDK and CDR2 SYGVNS. The germline V and J ends were trimmed by 4 bases and 3 bases, with 13 bases remaining between them. Sequencing was carried out using sorted CD4+, CD8+, or CD8+CD57+ T cells (not recorded which) from PBMCs. The chain uses TRBV25-1 and TRBJ1-5; D gene ambiguous. The sequence was collected from a human donor with aplastic anemia. The CDR3 spells CASSVSGGINQPQHF. The CDR3 region has the DNA TGTGCCAGCAGTGTTTCGGGAGGGATCAATCAGCCCCAGCATTTT.